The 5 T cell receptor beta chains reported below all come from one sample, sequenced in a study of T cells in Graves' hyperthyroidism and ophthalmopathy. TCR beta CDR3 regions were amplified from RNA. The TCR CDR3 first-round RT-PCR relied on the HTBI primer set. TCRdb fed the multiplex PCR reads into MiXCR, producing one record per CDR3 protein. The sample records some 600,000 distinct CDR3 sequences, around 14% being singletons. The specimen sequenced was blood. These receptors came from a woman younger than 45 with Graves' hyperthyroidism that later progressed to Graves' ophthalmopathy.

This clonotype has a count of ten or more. The CDR3 DNA sequence: TGTGCCAGCAGCTTATACGTTGGGACTAGCGGAAACAATGAGCAGTTCTTC. Amino acid sequence: CASSLYVGTSGNNEQFF. V gene TRBV7-2 combines with J gene TRBJ2-1, with 11 bases that match TRBD2. J gave up 5 bases and V 2 bases, and 8 bases lay outside the gene matches. CDR3 length: 17 amino acids. Germline V CDR1 and CDR2: SGHTA, FQGNSA.

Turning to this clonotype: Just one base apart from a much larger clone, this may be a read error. The CDR3 loop is CASSFGYSQPQHF. The CDR3 nucleotides are TGTGCCAGCAGTTTCGGGTACAGTCAGCCCCAGCATTTT. This chain joins TRBV27 and TRBJ1-5; D gene unclear. The CDR3 covers 13 residues. The V gene lost 3 bases and the J gene lost 6 bases, with 9 bases spanning the gap. Germline V CDR1 and CDR2: MNHEY, SMNVEV (reference sequence).

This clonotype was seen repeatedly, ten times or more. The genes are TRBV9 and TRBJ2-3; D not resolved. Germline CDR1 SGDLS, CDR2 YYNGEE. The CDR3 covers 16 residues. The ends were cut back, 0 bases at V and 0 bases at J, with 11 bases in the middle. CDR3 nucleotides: TGTGCCAGCAGCGTAGTCGGGTTATCTAGCACAGATACGCAGTATTTT. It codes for CASSVVGLSSTDTQYF.

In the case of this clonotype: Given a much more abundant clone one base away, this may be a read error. This chain's CDR3 is CSVVSDSLRASF. The CDR3 DNA follows: TGCAGCGTTGTGTCGGACAGCCTAAGAGCTTCCTTT. This chain joins TRBV29-1 and TRBJ1-1; TRBD1 is a possible D gene (6 bases). CDR3 length: 12 amino acids. Germline values: CDR1 SQVTM, CDR2 ANQGSEA.

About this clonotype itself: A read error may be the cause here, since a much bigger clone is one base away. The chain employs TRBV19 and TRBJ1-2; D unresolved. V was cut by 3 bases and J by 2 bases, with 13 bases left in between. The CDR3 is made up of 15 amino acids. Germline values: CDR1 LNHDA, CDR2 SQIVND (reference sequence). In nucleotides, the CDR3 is TGTGCCAGTAGTATTCCGGAACGGATAAACTATGGCTACACCTTC. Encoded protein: CASSIPERINYGYTF.